Sequencing of this T cell receptor beta chain was carried out in a study of T cell repertoires in aging, cancer and after chemotherapy. Study at large: Healthy donor repertoires were recorded over several months to years and showed clear clonal overlap. Study-wide points: The repertoire data cannot show anything about immunological memory following chemotherapy.

A mixed TRB-A/B primer pool amplified rearranged TRB by multiplex touch-down PCR. TCRdb redid the calling of the multiplex PCR reads with MiXCR, one entry per CDR3 protein. The sample comprises more than 7,000 distinct CDR3 sequences, around a third of which are singletons, and approximately 3.5% rests with the top ten. TCR beta rearrangements were amplified from peripheral blood genomic DNA. The CDR3 runs 15 residues. V shed 3 bases and J 5 bases; nucleotides not matched to a gene: 12. The germline V gene has CDR1 DFQATT and CDR2 SNEGSKA (reference sequence). About this clonotype: Antigen unknown.

The chain couples TRBV20-1 to TRBJ2-5; 7 nucleotides line up with TRBD2. Sequenced input: blood. This clonotype was obtained from a human donor in good health. Here the CDR3 reads CSASSRPGRGETQYF. The DNA of the CDR3 is TGCAGTGCTAGTAGTCGTCCGGGGCGGGGGGAGACCCAGTACTTC.